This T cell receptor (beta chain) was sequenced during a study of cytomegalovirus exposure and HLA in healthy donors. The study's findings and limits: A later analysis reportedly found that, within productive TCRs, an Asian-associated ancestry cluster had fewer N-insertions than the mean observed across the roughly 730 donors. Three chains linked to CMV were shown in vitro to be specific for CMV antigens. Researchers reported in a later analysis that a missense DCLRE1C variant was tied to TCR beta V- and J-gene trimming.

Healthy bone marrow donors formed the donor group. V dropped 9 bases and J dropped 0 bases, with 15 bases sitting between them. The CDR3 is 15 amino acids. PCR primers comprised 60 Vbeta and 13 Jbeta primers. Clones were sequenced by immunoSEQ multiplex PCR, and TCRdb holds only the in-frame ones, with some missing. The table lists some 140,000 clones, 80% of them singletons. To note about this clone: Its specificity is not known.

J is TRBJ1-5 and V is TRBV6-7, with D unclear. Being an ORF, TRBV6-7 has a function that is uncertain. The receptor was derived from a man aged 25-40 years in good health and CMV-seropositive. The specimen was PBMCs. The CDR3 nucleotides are TGTGCCAGACCCACAGACGGACTTAGCAATCAGCCCCAGCATTTT. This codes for CARPTDGLSNQPQHF.